The next 26 T cell receptor beta chains were all read from a single sample in a study of T cell repertoires in cytomegalovirus infection. Via MiXCR, TCRdb re-called the reads, giving one row per CDR3 protein. Found here are about a million distinct CDR3 sequences, roughly 30% of them singletons; the top ten hold about an eighth. These receptors lack a known antigen. The specimen comprised cultured CD8+ T cells from PBMCs, sampled from culture after CMV antigen stimulation. These receptor sequences come from a human donor in good health (CMV status not recorded). Some clones in this sample may be carry-over from other donors' samples.

The rearrangement links TRBV6-2 or TRBV6-3 to TRBJ1-1; D is uncertain. The V end was cut by 6 bases, the J end by 1 base, with 15 bases between. CDR1 MNHEY and CDR2 SVGEGT come from the germline V gene. The CDR3 runs to 15 residues. The CDR3: CASSAQTGRNTEAFF. The CDR3 DNA sequence: TGTGCCAGCAGCGCACAAACCGGGAGGAACACTGAAGCTTTCTTT.

The gene calls are TRBV20-1 and TRBJ2-4; TRBD2 aligns across 13 bases. Losses at the gene ends were 6 bases for V and 1 base for J; bases not matched to a gene: 9. The CDR3 runs 17 residues. CDR1 is DFQATT, CDR2 SNEGSKA, per germline (reference sequence). Here the CDR3 DNA reads TGCAGTGCCCTTGGACTAGCGGGGGACGCGGCCAAAAACATTCAGTACTTC. It codes for CSALGLAGDAAKNIQYF.

This clonotype has only one observation. At one of its ends the junction is not consistent with the germline gene, which may arise from a read error. The chain uses TRBV6-1 and TRBJ2-2, with D perhaps TRBD2 (5 bases). The CDR3 extends over 14 amino acids. Germline assignment: CDR1 MNHNS and CDR2 SASEGT. CDR3: CASSRGRGTEELFF. For the CDR3, the DNA is TGTGCCAGCTCCCGAGGGAGAGGAACCGAGGAGCTGTTTTTT.

In its sample, this clonotype was seen a few times. The chain couples TRBV10-3 to TRBJ2-3; 10 positions agree with TRBD2. In germline, CDR1 is ENHRY, CDR2 SYGVKD. There are 20 residues in the CDR3. The trim removed 4 bases at V and 0 bases at J, leaving 16 bases unmatched. The CDR3 protein is CAISVFSRLAGETSTDTQYF. The DNA of the CDR3 is TGTGCCATCAGTGTTTTCTCTCGGCTAGCGGGGGAGACTAGCACAGATACGCAGTATTTT.

V is TRBV7-6 and J is TRBJ2-5; perhaps TRBD2 as D (5 bases). V was clipped by 5 bases and J by 3 bases, with 13 bases between them. The germline gives CDR1 SGHVS, CDR2 FNYEAQ. This CDR3 is built from 14 residues. Here the CDR3 reads CASSHRVAKETQYF. As DNA, the CDR3 is TGTGCCAGCAGCCACCGGGTAGCGAAAGAGACCCAGTACTTC.

This clonotype was observed at least ten times. The J gene is TRBJ2-6, the V gene TRBV6-1, with D unresolved. Germline lookup yields CDR1 MNHNS and CDR2 SASEGT. The ends were cut back, 2 bases at V and 0 bases at J, with 14 bases in the middle. This CDR3 contains 18 residues. The CDR3 protein is CASSERVRIYSGANVLTF. The CDR3 nucleotides are TGTGCCAGCAGTGAACGAGTCCGCATCTACTCTGGGGCCAACGTCCTGACTTTC.

The genes are TRBV5-5 and TRBJ1-1; no reliable D call. The V and J ends lost 4 bases and 4 bases respectively, with 8 bases between them. Germline-derived CDR1 and CDR2 are SGHKS and YYEKEE (reference sequence). CDR3 size: 12 residues. CDR3 bases: TGTGCCAGCAGCCCAAGGTTCACTGAAGCTTTCTTT. Its protein is CASSPRFTEAFF.

This clonotype was seen at least ten times. V usage is TRBV6-1 and J usage is TRBJ1-1; possibly TRBD1 for D (5 bases). Trimming took 5 bases from V and 2 from J, leaving 9 bases between them. This CDR3 spans 13 amino acids. In germline, CDR1 is MNHNS, CDR2 SASEGT. The CDR3 region has the DNA TGTGCCAGCAGTCGACAGCGTAACACTGAAGCTTTCTTT. Translation: CASSRQRNTEAFF.

About this clonotype itself: Mismatch with germline at one junction end may stem from a read error. V is TRBV12-3 or TRBV12-4 and J is TRBJ2-3, with TRBD1 matching 10 bases. The CDR3 is made up of 17 amino acids. CDR3: CANSRPRDRGSTDTQYF. The CDR3 region has the DNA TGTGCCAACAGTCGCCCCCGGGACAGGGGTAGCACAGATACGCAGTATTTT.

The DNA of the CDR3 is TGCAGTGTCCCGGGACTTTCAAAATCCTACGAGCAGTACGTC. The encoded protein is CSVPGLSKSYEQYV. V is TRBV20-1 and J is TRBJ2-7; possible D gene TRBD2, 6 bases. CDR3 length: 14 residues. V shed 7 bases and J shed 1 base, with 17 bases lying between them. In germline, CDR1 is DFQATT, CDR2 SNEGSKA (reference sequence).

The rearrangement uses TRBV2 and TRBJ1-4; 9 bases agree with TRBD1. Losses at the gene ends were 5 bases for V and 7 bases for J; bases not matched to a gene: 8. The CDR3 runs to 15 residues. Germline CDR1 is SNHLY and CDR2 is FYNNEI. CDR3 sequence (DNA): TGTGCCAGCAGTCATACAGGGGGCGTTAGTGAAAAACTGTTTTTT. Protein product: CASSHTGGVSEKLFF.

This clonotype was observed a few times. The chain links TRBV7-8 to TRBJ2-3; D is uncertain. Germline CDR1 is SGHVS and CDR2 is FQNEAQ. The ends were cut back, 0 bases at V and 0 bases at J, with 13 bases in the middle. The CDR3 loop spans 17 amino acids. DNA for the CDR3: TGTGCCAGCAGCTTAGCCCCTACCAAGGATAGCACAGATACGCAGTATTTT. It is translated as CASSLAPTKDSTDTQYF.

This clonotype was picked up a small number of times. The chain combines TRBV4-2 with TRBJ2-1; 11 bases agree with TRBD2. The J segment lost 6 bases and the V segment lost 6 bases, leaving 10 bases of the junction unmatched. This CDR3 is built from 16 residues. Germline CDR1 reads LGHNA; CDR2 reads YNFKEQ. The CDR3 DNA is TGTGCCAGCAGACCTACTAGCGGGGGCTGGGGCAATGAGCAGTTCTTC. Amino acid sequence: CASRPTSGGWGNEQFF.

V gene TRBV7-9 combines with J gene TRBJ2-1; D is perhaps TRBD1 (5 bases). CDR1 and CDR2 (germline): SEHNR, FQNEAQ (reference sequence). This CDR3 has 13 amino acids. Trimming took off 5 bases at V and 7 bases at J, with 12 bases between the two ends. The CDR3 region is CASSPSRANEQFF. The CDR3 coding sequence is TGTGCCAGCAGCCCCTCCAGGGCTAATGAGCAGTTCTTC.

V is TRBV27 and J is TRBJ2-2, with 9 bases that match TRBD1. Germline V CDR1 and CDR2: MNHEY, SMNVEV (reference sequence). V shed 8 bases and J 6 bases; nucleotides not matched to a gene: 7. The CDR3 is made up of 14 amino acids. Here the CDR3 reads CASRMTGGPGELFF. The CDR3 bases are TGTGCCAGCCGGATGACAGGGGGGCCCGGGGAGCTGTTTTTT.

This clonotype was detected a few times. The chain employs TRBV2 and TRBJ2-7; TRBD1 agrees at 8 bases. J lost 1 base, V lost 6 bases, and 11 bases had no gene match. CDR3 size: 16 residues. CDR1 is SNHLY, CDR2 FYNNEI, per germline. The DNA for the CDR3 is TGTGCCAGCAGGGACCCTCGACAGGGGCCATCCTACGAGCAGTACTTC. Translated, it gives CASRDPRQGPSYEQYF.

Comments on this clonotype: A much larger clone lies a single base off, so this may be a read error. This chain links TRBV12-3 or TRBV12-4 with TRBJ1-1; no clear D gene. There are 16 residues in the CDR3. V lost 3 bases and J 3 bases, leaving 17 bases between the germline ends. The CDR3 region is CASSFFMGRKYTEAFF. In nucleotides, the CDR3 is TGTGCCAGCAGTTTTTTTATGGGTCGTAAGTACACTGAAGCTTTCTTT.

The chain couples TRBV28 to TRBJ2-2; D might be TRBD1 or TRBD2, each matching 5 bases. Trimming took off 5 bases at V and 2 bases at J, with 9 bases between the two ends. Per germline, CDR1 MDHEN and CDR2 SYDVKM. This CDR3 comprises 14 residues. The CDR3 nucleotides are TGTGCCAGCAGTGGGGGACCTAACACCGGGGAGCTGTTTTTT. Translated, it gives CASSGGPNTGELFF.

This clonotype was seen a handful of times. V gene TRBV6-4 combines with J gene TRBJ1-1; D ambiguous. Trimming took off 4 bases at V and 0 bases at J, with 9 bases between the two ends. The CDR3 is 14 amino acids. CDR1 and CDR2 (germline): MRHNA, SNTAGT. CDR3 nucleotides: TGTGCCAGCAGTGTGACGCGAATGAACACTGAAGCTTTCTTT. Its protein is CASSVTRMNTEAFF.

In DNA, the CDR3 is TGTGCCAGCAACCGCGGCCTACCCTACAATGAGCAGTTCTTC. Its translation is CASNRGLPYNEQFF. The chain joins TRBV7-9 to TRBJ2-1, with D uncertain. Germline V gene data show CDR1 as SEHNR and CDR2 as FQNEAQ (reference sequence). The germline V and J ends were trimmed by 7 bases and 2 bases, with 12 bases remaining between them. This CDR3 comprises 14 residues. Complete variable domain (other parts from reference TRBV7-9 and TRBJ2-1): DTGVSQNPRHKITKRGQNVTFRCDPISEHNRLYWYRQTLGQGPEFLTYFQNEAQLEKSRLLSDRFSAERPKGSFSTLEIQRTEQGDSAMYLCASNRGLPYNEQFFGPGTRLTVL.

This chain links TRBV10-3 with TRBJ2-7; D assignment may be TRBD1 or TRBD2 (5 bases each). Per the germline V gene, CDR1 is ENHRY and CDR2 is SYGVKD. This CDR3 comprises 14 residues. V was trimmed by 4 bases and J by 3 bases, leaving 13 bases between them. As DNA, the CDR3 is TGTGCCATCAGTGTGAGGGGTACGGACTACGAGCAGTACTTC. Its protein is CAISVRGTDYEQYF.

The rearrangement uses TRBV10-3 and TRBJ2-2; D is unresolved. V lost 3 bases, J lost 4 bases, and 6 bases lay in between. From germline, CDR1 is ENHRY and CDR2 SYGVKD. The CDR3 totals 13 residues. Here the CDR3 reads CAISDWVTGELFF. The CDR3 coding sequence is TGTGCCATCAGTGATTGGGTCACCGGGGAGCTGTTTTTT.

This clonotype was recorded at least ten times. J is TRBJ1-2 and V is TRBV12-3 or TRBV12-4; D is perhaps TRBD1 (6 bases). This CDR3 spans 15 amino acids. V gave up 3 bases and J gave up 0 bases, with 11 bases separating them. CDR3 nucleotide sequence: TGTGCCAGCAGTTTCAGGGGCCGAGCTAACTATGGCTACACCTTC. Encoded protein: CASSFRGRANYGYTF.

This clonotype was recorded at least ten times. The chain is built from TRBV7-9 and TRBJ2-3; 13 nucleotides line up with TRBD2. Germline V gene data show CDR1 as SEHNR and CDR2 as FQNEAQ (reference sequence). After removal of 1 base from V and 0 bases from J, the junction contained 4 bases not matched to a gene. The CDR3 is made up of 18 amino acids. In DNA, the CDR3 is TGTGCCAGCAGCTTAGATCCGGGACTAGCGGGGAGCACAGATACGCAGTATTTT. Its translation: CASSLDPGLAGSTDTQYF.

The chain recombines TRBV19 with TRBJ2-6; no reliable D call. This CDR3 spans 15 amino acids. Germline assignment: CDR1 LNHDA and CDR2 SQIVND (reference sequence). V shed 3 bases and J shed 0 bases, with 6 bases lying between them. The CDR3: CASSMSDSGANVLTF. The CDR3 coding sequence is TGTGCCAGTAGTATGTCAGACTCTGGGGCCAACGTCCTGACTTTC.

This clonotype occurred a few times. The chain joins TRBV15 to TRBJ2-5; 9 positions agree with TRBD1. CDR1 and CDR2 from the germline V gene are LNHNV and YYDKDF (reference sequence). The V segment lost 1 base and the J segment 5 bases; nucleotides outside the gene matches: 5. This CDR3 comprises 15 residues. As DNA, the CDR3 is TGTGCCACCAGCAGAGGTGGGACAGGGAGGGAGACCCAGTACTTC. As protein: CATSRGGTGRETQYF.